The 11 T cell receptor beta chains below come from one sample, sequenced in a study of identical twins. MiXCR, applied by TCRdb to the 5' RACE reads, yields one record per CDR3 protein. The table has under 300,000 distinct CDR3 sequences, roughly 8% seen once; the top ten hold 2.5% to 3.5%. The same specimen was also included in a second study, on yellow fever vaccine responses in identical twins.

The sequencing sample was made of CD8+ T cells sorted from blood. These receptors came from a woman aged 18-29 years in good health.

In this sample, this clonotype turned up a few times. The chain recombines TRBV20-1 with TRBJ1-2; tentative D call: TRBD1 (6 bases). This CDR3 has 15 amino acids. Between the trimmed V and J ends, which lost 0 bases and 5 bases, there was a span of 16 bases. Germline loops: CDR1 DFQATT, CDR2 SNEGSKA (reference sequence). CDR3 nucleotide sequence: TGCAGTGCTAGAGAGGCGCAGGGGATTAGGTATGGCTACACCTTC. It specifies CSAREAQGIRYGYTF.

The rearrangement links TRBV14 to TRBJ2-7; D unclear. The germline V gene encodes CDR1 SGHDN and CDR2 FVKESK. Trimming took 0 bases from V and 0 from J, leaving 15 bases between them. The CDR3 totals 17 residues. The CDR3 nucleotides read TGTGCCAGCAGCCAAGATTTACACCATCACATCTCCTACGAGCAGTACTTC. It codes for CASSQDLHHHISYEQYF.

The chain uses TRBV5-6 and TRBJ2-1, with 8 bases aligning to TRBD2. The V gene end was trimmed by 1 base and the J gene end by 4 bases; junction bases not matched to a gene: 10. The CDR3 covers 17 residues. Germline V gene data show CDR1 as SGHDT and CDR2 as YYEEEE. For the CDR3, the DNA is TGTGCCAGCAGCTTGCTTGCGGGGGGACACATTTACAATGAGCAGTTCTTC. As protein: CASSLLAGGHIYNEQFF.

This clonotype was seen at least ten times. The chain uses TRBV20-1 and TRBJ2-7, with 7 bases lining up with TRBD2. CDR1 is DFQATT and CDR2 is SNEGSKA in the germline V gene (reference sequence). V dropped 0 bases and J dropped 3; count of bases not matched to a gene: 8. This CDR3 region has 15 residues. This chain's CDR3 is CSARDQWGDYYEQYF. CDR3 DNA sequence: TGCAGTGCTAGAGATCAATGGGGGGACTACTACGAGCAGTACTTC.

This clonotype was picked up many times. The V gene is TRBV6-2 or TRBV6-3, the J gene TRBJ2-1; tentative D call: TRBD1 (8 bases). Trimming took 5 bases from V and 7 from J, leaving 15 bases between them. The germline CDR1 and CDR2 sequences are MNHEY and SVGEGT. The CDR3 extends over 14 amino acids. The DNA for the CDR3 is TGTGCCAGCAGTAAACTACAGGGGGGGAATGAGCAGTTCTTC. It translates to CASSKLQGGNEQFF.

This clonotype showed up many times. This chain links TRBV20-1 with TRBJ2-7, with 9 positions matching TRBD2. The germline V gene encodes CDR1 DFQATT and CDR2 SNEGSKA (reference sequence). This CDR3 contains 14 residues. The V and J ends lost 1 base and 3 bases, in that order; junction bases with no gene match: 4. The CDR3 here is CSARGLAALYEQYF. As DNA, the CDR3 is TGCAGTGCTAGAGGACTAGCGGCCCTCTACGAGCAGTACTTC.

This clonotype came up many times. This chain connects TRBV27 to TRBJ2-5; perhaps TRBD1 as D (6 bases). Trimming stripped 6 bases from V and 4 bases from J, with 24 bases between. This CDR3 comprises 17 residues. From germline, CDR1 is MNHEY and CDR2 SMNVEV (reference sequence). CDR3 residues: CASSLTPGVLIGETQYF. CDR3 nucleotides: TGTGCCAGCAGCCTGACCCCAGGGGTGCTGATCGGAGAGACCCAGTACTTC.

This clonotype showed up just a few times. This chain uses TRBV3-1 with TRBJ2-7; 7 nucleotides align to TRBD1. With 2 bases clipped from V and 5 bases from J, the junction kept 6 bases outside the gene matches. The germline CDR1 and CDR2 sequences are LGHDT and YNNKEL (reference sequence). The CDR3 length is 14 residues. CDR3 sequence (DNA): TGTGCCAGCAGCCAAACAGGGGTGTACGACGAGCAGTACTTC. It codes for CASSQTGVYDEQYF.

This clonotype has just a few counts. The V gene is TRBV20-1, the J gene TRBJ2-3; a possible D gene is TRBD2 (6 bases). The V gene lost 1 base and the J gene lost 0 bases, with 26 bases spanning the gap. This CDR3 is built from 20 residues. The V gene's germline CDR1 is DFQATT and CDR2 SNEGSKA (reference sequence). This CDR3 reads CSARAPRTVRRESSTDTQYF. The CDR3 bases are TGCAGTGCTAGAGCCCCTCGGACGGTCCGGAGGGAGTCTAGCACAGATACGCAGTATTTT.

CDR3 amino acids: CASRHDRGGEQYF. The CDR3 nucleotides read TGTGCCAGCAGACACGACAGGGGTGGGGAGCAGTACTTC. This chain connects TRBV28 to TRBJ2-7; 8 positions match TRBD1. Trimming at V came to 6 bases and at J to 7 bases, leaving 8 bases not matched to a gene. The CDR3 length is 13 residues. Germline CDR1 is MDHEN and CDR2 is SYDVKM.

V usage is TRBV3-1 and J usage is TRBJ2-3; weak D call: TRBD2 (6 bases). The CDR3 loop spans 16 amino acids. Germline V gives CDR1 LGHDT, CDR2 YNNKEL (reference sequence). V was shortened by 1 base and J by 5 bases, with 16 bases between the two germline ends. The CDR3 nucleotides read TGTGCCAGCAGCCAAGGGCTAGCGACGGTGGAAGATACGCAGTATTTT. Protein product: CASSQGLATVEDTQYF.